This TCR beta chain was observed in a study of blood T cell repertoires in COVID-19. About the study: Samples representing acute and convalescent COVID-19 were sourced from the United States, Italy and Spain. The cDNA or gDNA used as material had been derived from T cells, B-cell-depleted T cells, or PBMCs.

Original handling: Estimation of nucleated cell counts was performed using reference gene primer amplification. Method: immunoSEQ multiplex PCR; TCRdb's copy keeps in-frame clones and lacks some. V and J calls and clone size are copied from that table; D and trimming were computed from the DNA. The data contain 300,000 to 350,000 clones, around nine tenths of them singletons. Seattle-derived patients entered the study during active infection and were followed longitudinally. The CDR3 is made up of 15 amino acids. V lost 1 base and J lost 6, with 15 bases in between. The germline CDR1 and CDR2 sequences are SGHTA and FQGNSA.

This clonotype was obtained from a woman aged 25 to 45 with COVID-19, enrolled during active disease. V is TRBV7-2 and J is TRBJ1-2, with D perhaps matching TRBD1 (6 bases). The sample taken for sequencing was peripheral blood. CDR3 residues: CASSLEGRGYNGYTF. Written as DNA, the CDR3 is TGTGCCAGCAGCTTAGAGGGGAGGGGGTATAATGGCTACACCTTC.